This is a list of T cell receptor beta chains from one sample in a study of shared clonotypes between healthy human individuals. Clones were sequenced by immunoSEQ multiplex PCR, and TCRdb holds only the in-frame ones, with some missing. The profile shows approximately 2,300,000 clones, 80% to 95% of them singletons. Sequenced material: naive CD4+ T cells from PBMCs. The origin of the receptors is a man aged 18 to 35 in good health. Some clones in this sample may be carry-over from other donors' samples. The CDR3 runs from the conserved cysteine through the conserved F or W. The order of the fields is J gene, clone size, V gene, D gene, CDR3 DNA, CDR3 protein. A D gene is named only where the DNA matches it firmly. The size of a clone is reported for some rows only, either as once, few or many, or as a class for expanded clones.

>TRBJ1-1|-|TRBV28|-
TGTGCCAGCAGTTTAGTACAGGGTCGAAGCACTGAAGCTTTCTTT
CASSLVQGRSTEAFF
>TRBJ2-1|-|TRBV28|-
TGTGCCAGCAGTCCAACCCACGCCGACAAAGACATTCAGTTCTTC
CASSPTHADKDIQFF
>TRBJ2-3|-|TRBV11-2|-
TGTGCCAGCAGCTTAGAACTAAGCACAGATACGCAGTATTTT
CASSLELSTDTQYF
>TRBJ2-6|-|TRBV18|TRBD1
TGTGCCAGCTCACCGCCTACAGGGGGCTCTGGGGCCAACGTCCTGACTTTC
CASSPPTGGSGANVLTF
>TRBJ2-2|-|TRBV5-1|-
TGCGCCAGCAGCTTACAACAGACCACCGGGGAGCTGTTTTTT
CASSLQQTTGELFF
>TRBJ1-3|-|TRBV7-2|-
TGTGCCAGCAGCTTAGAAGGGACGGCCCCTGGAAACACCATATATTTT
CASSLEGTAPGNTIYF
>TRBJ2-6|many|TRBV30|-
TGTGCCTGGAGCTCTGGGGCCAACGTCCTGACTTTC
CAWSSGANVLTF
>TRBJ2-1|-|TRBV10-3|TRBD1
TGTGCCATCACGGGACAGGATACCTACAATGAGCAGTTCTTC
CAITGQDTYNEQFF
>TRBJ1-5|few|TRBV28|-
TGTGCCAGCAGTTTGTCAGGGCAGCCCCAGCATTTT
CASSLSGQPQHF
>TRBJ2-1|-|TRBV5-1|TRBD2
TGCGCCAGCAGCTTGGTAGCGGGCCCCACCTACAATGAGCAGTTCTTC
CASSLVAGPTYNEQFF
>TRBJ2-1|-|TRBV9|-
TGTGCCAGCAGCGTAGATCTAGACAATGAGCAGTTCTTC
CASSVDLDNEQFF
>TRBJ2-1|-|TRBV19|TRBD1
TGTGCCAGTAGTATAATAGGGGTACAGGGGGGTGAGCAGTTCTTC
CASSIIGVQGGEQFF
>TRBJ1-5|-|TRBV19|-
TGTGCCAGTAGTCTCGACCTATACTTCAATCAGCCCCAGCATTTT
CASSLDLYFNQPQHF
>TRBJ2-7|-|TRBV27|-
TGTGCCAGCAGTTTAATCAGACGGAGGTCCTACGAGCAGTACTTC
CASSLIRRRSYEQYF
>TRBJ1-2|-|TRBV7-2|-
TGTGCCAGCAGCTTATTTCAGGGTCGAAGCTATGGCTACACCTTC
CASSLFQGRSYGYTF
>TRBJ2-7|-|TRBV19|-
TGTGCCAGTAGTCTACTTGGGACGGACGGTTTCTACGAGCAGTACTTC
CASSLLGTDGFYEQYF
>TRBJ2-7|-|TRBV28|-
TGTGCCAGCAGTTTGGGGACGACCTACGAGCAGTACTTC
CASSLGTTYEQYF
>TRBJ2-3|-|TRBV14|-
TGTGCCAGCAGCCAGATCGGGATAGATACGCAGTATTTT
CASSQIGIDTQYF
>TRBJ2-1|-|TRBV5-4|-
TGTGCCAGCAGCTTGGACCGGGGAACAGCCTACAATGAGCAGTTCTTC
CASSLDRGTAYNEQFF
>TRBJ1-2|-|TRBV6-1|TRBD1
TGTGCCAGCAGTGAAGGGACAGGGGATGGCTACACCTTC
CASSEGTGDGYTF
>TRBJ2-2|-|TRBV7-9|TRBD2
TGTGCCAGCAGTACTAGCGGACCGAACACCGGGGAGCTGTTTTTT
CASSTSGPNTGELFF
>TRBJ2-2|-|TRBV28|-
TGTGCCAGCAGTTGGCTTGGAGCGGCGTGGGCCGGGGAGCTGTTTTTT
CASSWLGAAWAGELFF